Sequencing of this T cell receptor (beta chain) was carried out in a study of T-cell memory formation after mild COVID-19. The sample holds a few counts of this clonotype. TCRdb fed the 5' RACE reads into MiXCR, producing one record per CDR3 protein. The sample has about 200,000 distinct CDR3 sequences; over 9% are singletons. The CDR3 loop spans 16 amino acids. The V gene's germline CDR1 is DFQATT and CDR2 SNEGSKA (reference sequence). Trimming took 6 bases from V and 0 from J, leaving 18 bases between them. This TCR came from a young man who had mild COVID-19 (a few samples of this study predate the infection). Cell type and time point are not known. The rearrangement uses TRBV20-1 and TRBJ2-1; D is ambiguous. The sequenced sample consisted of PBMCs or a T cell subset sorted from them (not recorded which). The CDR3 is CSAARPYLSSYNEQFF. The CDR3 nucleotides read TGCAGTGCAGCGCGACCGTATCTGAGCTCCTACAATGAGCAGTTCTTC.